This paragraph reports one T cell receptor (beta chain). In the study's own analysis: Amplification with reference gene primers provided the estimates of nucleated cell counts. Sequencing was performed with immunoSEQ multiplex PCR; in TCRdb, only in-frame clones are kept and a portion is missing. V and J calls plus clone size are reproduced from that table; the DNA served to infer D and trimming. The sample yields about 64,000 clones, approximately 85% seen once. In Seattle, patients joined the study during active infection and were tracked longitudinally. Germline CDR1 is SGHVS and CDR2 is FNYEAQ. V was pared by 1 base and J by 2 bases, with 12 bases between. The CDR3 is made up of 16 amino acids. This sample was taken from a study of blood T cell repertoires in COVID-19. About the study: Whether acute or convalescent, the COVID-19 samples came from the United States, Italy and Spain. PBMCs, B-cell-depleted T cells, or T cells provided the cDNA or gDNA that made up the material.

The source is a woman in her sixties or seventies with COVID-19, enrolled during active disease. Sequencing was done on a sample of peripheral blood. The rearrangement uses TRBV7-6 and TRBJ1-3, with D tentatively TRBD1 (6 bases). CDR3 DNA sequence: TGTGCCAGCAGCTTAGGTGGCAGGGGCGCTGGAAACACCATATATTTT. Protein sequence: CASSLGGRGAGNTIYF.